This T cell receptor (beta chain) was identified in a study of blood T cell repertoires in COVID-19. Overall study context: COVID-19 samples from acute and convalescent phases originated in the United States, Italy and Spain.

Profiled with immunoSEQ multiplex PCR; TCRdb holds only in-frame clones, not every one. The sample consists of roughly 23,000 clones, 80% to 95% of them appearing once. CDR3 length: 14 amino acids. Germline lookup yields CDR1 LNHDA and CDR2 SQIVND (reference sequence). Germline trimming cut 9 bases from V and 8 bases from J; bases unmatched to any gene: 13. This clonotype was sampled from a woman aged 70 to 79 with active COVID-19. The sequencing sample was made of peripheral blood. V is TRBV19 and J is TRBJ1-2; 9 bases are shared with TRBD1. In DNA, the CDR3 is TGTGCCAGCCGCCCCCGGGACAGGGTGTTGGGCTACACCTTC. As protein: CASRPRDRVLGYTF.